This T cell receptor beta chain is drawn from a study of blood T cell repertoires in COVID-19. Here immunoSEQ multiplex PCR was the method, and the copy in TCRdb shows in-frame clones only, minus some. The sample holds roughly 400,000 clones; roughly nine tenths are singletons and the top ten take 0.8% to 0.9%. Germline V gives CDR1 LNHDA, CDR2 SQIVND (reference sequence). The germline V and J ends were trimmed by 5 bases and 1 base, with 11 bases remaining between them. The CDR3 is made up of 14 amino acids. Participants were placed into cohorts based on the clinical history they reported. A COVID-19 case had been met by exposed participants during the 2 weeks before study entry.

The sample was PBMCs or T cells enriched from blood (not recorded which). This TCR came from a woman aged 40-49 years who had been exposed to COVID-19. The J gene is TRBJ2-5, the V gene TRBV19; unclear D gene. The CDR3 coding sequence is TGTGCCAGTAGTGGCCCTGCCCTCCAAGAGACCCAGTACTTC. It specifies CASSGPALQETQYF.